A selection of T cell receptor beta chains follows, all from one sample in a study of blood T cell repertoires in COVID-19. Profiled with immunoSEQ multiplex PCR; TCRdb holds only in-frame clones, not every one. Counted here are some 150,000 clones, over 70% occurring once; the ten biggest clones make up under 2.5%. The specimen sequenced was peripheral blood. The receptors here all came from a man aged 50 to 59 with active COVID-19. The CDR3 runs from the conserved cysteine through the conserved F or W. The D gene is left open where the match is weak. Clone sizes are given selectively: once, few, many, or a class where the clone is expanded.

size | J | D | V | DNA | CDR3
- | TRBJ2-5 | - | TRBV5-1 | TGCGCCAGCAGCCCCATGGGGCTTTTTGGGGGGCAAGAGACCCAGTACTTC | CASSPMGLFGGQETQYF
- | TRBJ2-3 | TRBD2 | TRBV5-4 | TGTGCCAGCAGCTTTCGGCTAGCGGGGGGGCCCGGCACAGATACGCAGTATTTT | CASSFRLAGGPGTDTQYF
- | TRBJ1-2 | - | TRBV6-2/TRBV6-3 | TGTGCCAGCAGTTTTAGAGGGAACTACCTCTATGGCTACACCTTC | CASSFRGNYLYGYTF
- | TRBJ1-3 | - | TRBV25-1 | TGTGCCAGCACTGGAGACGGGAATTCTGGAAACACCATATATTTT | CASTGDGNSGNTIYF
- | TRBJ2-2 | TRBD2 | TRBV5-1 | TGCGCCAGCAGCTTGAGCCTGCGGGGGAGTACCGGGGAGCTGTTTTTT | CASSLSLRGSTGELFF
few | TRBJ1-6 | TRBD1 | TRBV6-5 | TGTGCCAGCAGTTCTCTGACAGGGAATAATTCACCCCTCCACTTT | CASSSLTGNNSPLHF
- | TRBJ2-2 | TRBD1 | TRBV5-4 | TGTGCCAGCAGCTTGGGGGGACAGTACACCGGGGAGCTGTTTTTT | CASSLGGQYTGELFF
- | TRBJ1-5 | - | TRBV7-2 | TGTGCCAGCAGCTCTAACAGGAACCGGCCCCAGCATTTT | CASSSNRNRPQHF
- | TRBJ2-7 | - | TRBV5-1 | TGCGCCAGCAGCTTGGGGCAGGGTTATTTTAGCGAGCAGTACTTC | CASSLGQGYFSEQYF
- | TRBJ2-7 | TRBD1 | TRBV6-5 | TGTGCCAGCAGCCAGACAGGGACGGCATACGAGCAGTACTTC | CASSQTGTAYEQYF
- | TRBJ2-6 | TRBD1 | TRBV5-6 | TGTGCCAGCAGCTCTCCGACAGGGGGACGGACTGGGGCCAACGTCCTGACTTTC | CASSSPTGGRTGANVLTF